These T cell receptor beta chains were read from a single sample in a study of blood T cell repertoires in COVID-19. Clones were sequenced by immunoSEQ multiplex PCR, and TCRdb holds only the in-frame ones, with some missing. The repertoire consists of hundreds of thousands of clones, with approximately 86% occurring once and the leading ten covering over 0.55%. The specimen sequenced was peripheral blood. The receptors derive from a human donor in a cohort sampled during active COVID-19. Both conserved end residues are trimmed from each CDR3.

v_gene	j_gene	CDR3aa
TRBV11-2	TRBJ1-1	ASSPQGAVTEAF
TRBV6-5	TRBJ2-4	ASGQVIAKNIQY
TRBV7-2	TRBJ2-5	ASSSLGGRAVETQY
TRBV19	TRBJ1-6	ASSIITGQIGSPLH
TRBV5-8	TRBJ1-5	ASSLRQGVFGNQPQH
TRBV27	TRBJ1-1	ASSTDRENTEAF
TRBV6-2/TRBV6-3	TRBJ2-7	ASSYPPSEQY
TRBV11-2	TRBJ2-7	ASTLHPGTGTYEQY
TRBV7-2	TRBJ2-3	ASRIANTQY
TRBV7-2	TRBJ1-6	ASSFREGNNSPLH
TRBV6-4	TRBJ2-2	ASSETGDRVRLF
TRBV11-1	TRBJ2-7	ASSPRGAHRYEQY
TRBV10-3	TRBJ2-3	AISEPGQGTDTQY
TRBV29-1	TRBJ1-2	SVAAGGASGYT
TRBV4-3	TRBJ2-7	ASSQFPLGQGKYEQY
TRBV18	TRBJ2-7	ASSPLGGEQY
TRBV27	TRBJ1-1	ASSLNSLEAEAF
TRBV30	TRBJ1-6	AWRGGDNSPLH
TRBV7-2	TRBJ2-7	ASSLDSGYSYEQY
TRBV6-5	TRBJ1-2	ASKPQGSLVYGYT
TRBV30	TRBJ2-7	AWSVLLGGEQY
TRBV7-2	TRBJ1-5	ASSPQSVVSNQPQH
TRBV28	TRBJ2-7	ASSTGTAPAHEQY
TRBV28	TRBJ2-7	ASSLGQGGYEQY
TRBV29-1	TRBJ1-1	SALTGGVAEAF
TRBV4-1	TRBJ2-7	ASSQRTGGDSYEQY
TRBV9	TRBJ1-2	ASSVGLFYGYT
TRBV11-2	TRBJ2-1	ASSYFVEQF
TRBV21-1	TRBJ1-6	ASSKGSGLGGEPSPLH
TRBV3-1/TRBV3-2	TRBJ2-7	ASSQDNYEQY
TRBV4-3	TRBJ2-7	ASSQGGRGHEQY
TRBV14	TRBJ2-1	ASSPGSLGGIVNEQF
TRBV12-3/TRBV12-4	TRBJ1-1	ASSQRQEAF
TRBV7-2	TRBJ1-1	ASSLTVVPEAF
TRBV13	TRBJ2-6	ASSQAGKSSGANVLT
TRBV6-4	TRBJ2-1	ASSLRGEDEQF
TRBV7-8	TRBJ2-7	ASSLGPGQGIYEQY
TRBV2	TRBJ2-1	ASSESSGRPYNEQF
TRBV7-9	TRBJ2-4	ASSFDRGDIQY
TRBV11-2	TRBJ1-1	ASSPPGSGSENTEAF
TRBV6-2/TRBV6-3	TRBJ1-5	ASSLTSGGGQPQH
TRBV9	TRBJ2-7	ASSVSGTGSYEQY
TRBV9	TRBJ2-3	ASSEGTSGRGDTQY
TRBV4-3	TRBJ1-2	ASSQVRVGQGTYGYT
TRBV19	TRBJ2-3	ASKFAGGQRGTDTQY
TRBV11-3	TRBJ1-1	ASSLEEGGEAF